The 23 T cell receptor beta chains reported below all come from one sample, sequenced in a study of regulatory T cells in long-lasting Graves disease. Construction of TCR beta libraries relied on iRepertoire HTBI primers and on Arm-PCR targeting CDR3 regions. TCRdb independently ran MiXCR on the multiplex PCR reads; one entry per CDR3 protein. The data show a few hundred thousand distinct CDR3 sequences, around 15% seen once. Indicated time point: newly diagnosed GD, antithyroid drugs for less than 3 months. The TCR library was made from RNA extracted from PBMCs. These sequences were also reported in another study, on T cells in Graves' hyperthyroidism and ophthalmopathy.

The sequencing here drew on peripheral blood mononuclear cells (PBMCs), taken at new diagnosis, from a patient treated with antithyroid drugs. All receptors derive from a young woman with Graves disease.

J is TRBJ2-3 and V is TRBV13, with TRBD2 matching 8 bases. The junction had 18 bases not matched to a gene; V was cut back by 5 bases and J by 2 bases. The germline V gene encodes CDR1 PRHDT and CDR2 FYEKMQ (reference sequence). The CDR3 runs to 19 residues. CDR3: CASSPKVGGAAEDTDTQYF. Here the CDR3 DNA reads TGTGCCAGCAGCCCAAAAGTCGGGGGGGCCGCGGAGGACACAGATACGCAGTATTTT.

Concerning this clonotype: A much larger clone differs from this one at a single base, so this may be a read error. This rearrangement joins TRBV3-1 to TRBJ1-3; a weak D match, TRBD1 (6 bases). The germline CDR1 and CDR2 sequences are LGHDT and YNNKEL (reference sequence). Trimming shortened V by 6 bases and J by 2 bases, and 14 bases separated the two germline ends. CDR3 length: 15 amino acids. The CDR3: CASRPGSGAGNTIYF. DNA of the CDR3: TGTGCCAGCAGACCCGGGTCAGGGGCTGGAAACACCATATATTTT. Looking up the rest from reference TRBV3-1 and TRBJ1-3 gives the full variable domain: DTAVSQTPKYLVTQMGNDKSIKCEQNLGHDTMYWYKQDSKKFLKIMFSYNNKELIINETVPNRFSPKSPDKAHLNLHINSLELGDSAVYFCASRPGSGAGNTIYFGEGSWLTVV.

The chain combines TRBV5-1 with TRBJ2-6; perhaps D is TRBD1 or TRBD2 (5 bases each). Deletions cut 4 bases from V and 0 bases from J, with 20 bases between. Germline CDR1 SGHRS, CDR2 YFSETQ. This CDR3 is built from 19 residues. CDR3 region: CASSVGTQGRLSGANVLTF. The CDR3 bases are TGCGCCAGCAGCGTCGGGACCCAAGGCCGGCTCTCTGGGGCCAACGTCCTGACTTTC.

As for this clonotype: This may be a read error, as it is one base from a much larger clone. The chain couples TRBV20-1 to TRBJ1-6, with D tentatively TRBD1 (6 bases). Trimming pared 2 bases from V and 10 bases from J, leaving 15 bases between. CDR1 DFQATT and CDR2 SNEGSKA come from the germline V gene (reference sequence). This CDR3 region has 14 residues. The CDR3 protein is CSARWAGVRSPLHF. The CDR3, as DNA: TGCAGTGCTAGATGGGCAGGGGTGCGATCACCCCTCCACTTT.

This clonotype was recorded many times. The V and J genes are TRBV12-3 or TRBV12-4 and TRBJ1-2; tentatively, D is TRBD1 (6 bases). Trimming left V 5 bases short and J 4 bases short, with 11 bases between. There are 13 residues in the CDR3. The chain's CDR3 is CASSPGAPYGYTF. CDR3 nucleotide sequence: TGTGCCAGCAGTCCAGGGGCCCCCTATGGCTACACCTTC.

V usage is TRBV19 and J usage is TRBJ1-2; no definite D call. The CDR3 is made up of 14 amino acids. Between the trimmed V and J ends, which lost 4 bases and 2 bases, there was a span of 11 bases. Germline CDR1 reads LNHDA; CDR2 reads SQIVND (reference sequence). CDR3 amino acids: CASSRSIHNYGYTF. CDR3 nucleotide sequence: TGTGCCAGTAGTAGGTCAATTCACAACTATGGCTACACCTTC.

The rearrangement joins TRBV4-1 to TRBJ2-7; TRBD2 matches 8 bases. Looked up from germline, CDR1 is MGHRA and CDR2 is YSYEKL. With 7 bases clipped from V and 2 bases from J, the junction kept 7 bases outside the gene matches. The CDR3 has 14 residues. The CDR3 protein is CASKYREGAYEQYF. DNA of the CDR3: TGCGCCAGCAAGTACCGGGAGGGGGCCTACGAGCAGTACTTC.

This clonotype was picked up a small number of times. The gene calls are TRBV4-1 and TRBJ1-1; the match to TRBD1 covers 11 bases. J lost 5 bases, V lost 6 bases, and 8 bases had no gene match. CDR3 length: 15 amino acids. CDR1 and CDR2 (germline): MGHRA, YSYEKL. The CDR3, as DNA: TGCGCCAGCAGTCTTTGGACAGGGGGCTGGACTGAAGCTTTCTTT. Translating it yields CASSLWTGGWTEAFF.

Ten or more counts support this clonotype. The chain employs TRBV11-2 and TRBJ1-2; no clear D. The length of the CDR3 is 11 residues. Germline CDR1 is SGHAT and CDR2 is FQNNGV. V was pared by 2 bases and J by 8 bases, with 6 bases between. The CDR3 nucleotides are TGTGCCAGCAGCTTAAACGGAGGCTACACCTTC. Its protein is CASSLNGGYTF.

This clonotype was seen at least ten times. The chain joins TRBV11-2 to TRBJ1-3; D is uncertain. The CDR3 contains 18 residues. CDR1 is SGHAT, CDR2 FQNNGV, per germline. Trimming cost V 5 bases and J 0 bases, with 20 bases left between them. The DNA of the CDR3 is TGTGCCAGCAGCCTAAGGGCGGCTGGGGTCCACTCTGGAAACACCATATATTTT. Translation: CASSLRAAGVHSGNTIYF. The entire variable domain, with the rest obtained from reference TRBV11-2 and TRBJ1-3, is as follows: EAGVAQSPRYKIIEKRQSVAFWCNPISGHATLYWYQQILGQGPKLLIQFQNNGVVDDSQLPKDRFSAERLKGVDSTLKIQPAKLEDSAVYLCASSLRAAGVHSGNTIYFGEGSWLTVV.

The chain uses TRBV3-1 and TRBJ1-2, with D unclear. CDR1 is LGHDT and CDR2 is YNNKEL in the germline V gene (reference sequence). V was shortened by 0 bases and J by 9 bases, with 14 bases between the two germline ends. This CDR3 has 14 residues. DNA of the CDR3: TGTGCCAGCAGCCAAGATTCCAGCCCCCGGCGCTACACCTTC. This codes for CASSQDSSPRRYTF.

This clonotype has a count of ten or more. The chain employs TRBV27 and TRBJ2-7, with no clear D. The CDR3 is 15 amino acids. Trimming removed 0 bases at V and 1 base at J, with 10 bases between. Germline lookup yields CDR1 MNHEY and CDR2 SMNVEV (reference sequence). The CDR3 region has the DNA TGTGCCAGCAGTTTATCAATCCAGTCTTCCTACGAGCAGTACTTC. Residues: CASSLSIQSSYEQYF.

The rearrangement links TRBV6-5 to TRBJ2-3; maybe TRBD1 (9 bases). V lost 0 bases and J lost 9, with 28 bases in between. Germline lookup yields CDR1 MNHEY and CDR2 SVGAGI. The length of the CDR3 is 19 residues. For the CDR3, the DNA is TGTGCCAGCAGTTACTCGAGAACAGGGGGCTACACGGGGGGGAGGACGCAGTATTTT. Protein: CASSYSRTGGYTGGRTQYF.

This clonotype occurred many times. V gene TRBV27 combines with J gene TRBJ2-1, with 11 bases identical to TRBD2. The CDR3 runs 17 residues. V gave up 1 base and J gave up 2 bases; unmatched junction bases: 4. Germline lookup yields CDR1 MNHEY and CDR2 SMNVEV (reference sequence). The CDR3 DNA reads TGTGCCAGCAGTTTATGGGGACTAGCGGTTACCTACAATGAGCAGTTCTTC. It codes for CASSLWGLAVTYNEQFF.

This clonotype was seen only a few times. The chain carries TRBV28 and TRBJ2-2, with no clear D. The CDR3 covers 14 residues. Looked up from germline, CDR1 is MDHEN and CDR2 is SYDVKM. The V gene lost 6 bases and the J gene lost 6 bases, with 14 bases spanning the gap. CDR3 in DNA: TGTGCCAGCAGGCTCCCTTGGGATTCCGGGGAGCTGTTTTTT. This gives the protein CASRLPWDSGELFF. Variable domain in full (rest from reference TRBV28 and TRBJ2-2): DVKVTQSSRYLVKRTGEKVFLECVQDMDHENMFWYRQDPGLGLRLIYFSYDVKMKEKGDIPEGYSVSREKKERFSLILESASTNQTSMYLCASRLPWDSGELFFGEGSRLTVL.

This clonotype was counted many times. This chain uses TRBV2 with TRBJ2-3; no clear D gene. V was trimmed by 3 bases and J by 0 bases, leaving 13 bases between them. The CDR3 runs 16 residues. Germline loops: CDR1 SNHLY, CDR2 FYNNEI. Here the CDR3 reads CASSDRSFSSTDTQYF. CDR3 nucleotide sequence: TGTGCCAGCAGTGATCGATCCTTCTCTAGCACAGATACGCAGTATTTT.

In its sample, this clonotype was seen many times. This chain joins TRBV12-3 or TRBV12-4 and TRBJ1-5; D is perhaps TRBD1 (5 bases). The CDR3 has 17 amino acids. Deletions cut 7 bases from V and 4 bases from J, with 23 bases between. The CDR3 spells CASTLTVRGNRNQPQHF. CDR3 nucleotide sequence: TGTGCCAGCACCCTTACTGTGAGGGGAAATCGGAATCAGCCCCAGCATTTT.

This clonotype was seen repeatedly, ten times or more. The V call is TRBV5-1, the J call TRBJ2-1; 7 bases fit TRBD2. This CDR3 is built from 15 residues. Per germline, CDR1 SGHRS and CDR2 YFSETQ. The V and J ends lost 0 bases and 8 bases, in that order; junction bases with no gene match: 8. The CDR3 DNA follows: TGCGCCAGCAGCTTGGCCCCTCGGGGGAGGGATGAGCAGTTCTTC. It translates to CASSLAPRGRDEQFF.

This clonotype was detected ten times or more. The chain has TRBV27 and TRBJ1-2; D remains ambiguous. Trimming pared 3 bases from V and 4 bases from J, leaving 9 bases between. This CDR3 is 13 amino acids long. Germline-derived CDR1 and CDR2 are MNHEY and SMNVEV (reference sequence). CDR3 loop: CASSFRASYGYTF. In DNA form, the CDR3 reads TGTGCCAGCAGTTTTAGGGCCAGCTATGGCTACACCTTC.

This clonotype was counted ten times or more. The chain has TRBV2 and TRBJ1-1; D is possibly TRBD1 (6 bases). The V gene's germline CDR1 is SNHLY and CDR2 FYNNEI. The CDR3 loop spans 14 amino acids. Trimming removed 0 bases from V and 11 bases from J, with 16 bases in between. The CDR3 region has the DNA TGTGCCAGCAGTGAAGCGCTTCGGGGGGCTGGGGCTTTCTTT. This gives the protein CASSEALRGAGAFF.

Comments on this clonotype: Here the CDR3 omits its conserved ending phenylalanine or tryptophan, so a read error is the likely source. The chain is built from TRBV5-1 and TRBJ2-7, with D tentatively TRBD1 (6 bases). Germline V CDR1 and CDR2: SGHRS, YFSETQ. Trimming took off 4 bases at V and 2 bases at J, with 16 bases between the two ends. There are 15 residues in the CDR3. CDR3 amino acids: CASSPVTGMTYEQYL. The DNA for the CDR3 is TGCGCCAGCAGCCCCGTAACAGGGATGACCTACGAGCAGTACCTC.

This clonotype was counted ten times or more. CDR3 DNA sequence: TGCGCCAGCAGCTTGGAAGCTAACTCTGGAAACACCATATATTTT. Protein sequence: CASSLEANSGNTIYF. V and J are TRBV5-1 and TRBJ1-3; D is ambiguous. The germline V and J ends were trimmed by 0 bases and 0 bases, with 7 bases remaining between them. The CDR3 length is 15 residues. Germline CDR1 is SGHRS and CDR2 is YFSETQ.

In this sample, this clonotype turned up many times. The chain has TRBV5-1 and TRBJ2-1; D is uncertain. V was trimmed by 0 bases and J by 7 bases, leaving 5 bases between them. Germline assignment: CDR1 SGHRS and CDR2 YFSETQ. The CDR3 contains 12 residues. CDR3 sequence reads: CASSLAWNEQFF. The CDR3 nucleotides read TGCGCCAGCAGCTTGGCTTGGAATGAGCAGTTCTTC. Variable domain in full (rest from reference TRBV5-1 and TRBJ2-1): KAGVTQTPRYLIKTRGQQVTLSCSPISGHRSVSWYQQTPGQGLQFLFEYFSETQRNKGNFPGRFSGRQFSNSRSEMNVSTLELGDSALYLCASSLAWNEQFFGPGTRLTVL.